This T cell receptor (beta chain) was sequenced for a study of T-cell reconstitution after alpha-beta-depleted transplantation in children. Preparation of the TCRbeta library used unique molecular identifiers. TCRdb passed the PCR reads through MiXCR, listing each CDR3 protein once. The sample shows about 92,000 distinct CDR3 sequences, 9% to 15% of them seen only once. Concerning this clonotype: At one boundary the junction diverges from the germline segment, which might be a read error.

Germline V gene lookup returns CDR1 SEHNR and CDR2 FQNEAQ (reference sequence). The CDR3 sequence is 16 residues long. This receptor was taken from a human donor who donated a stem cell graft to a child with inherited bone marrow failure. V and J are TRBV7-9 and TRBJ1-2; a possible D gene is TRBD1 (6 bases). This sample comprised PBMCs from the stem cell graft donor, obtained from the stem cell graft. This CDR3 is CASSGPPRDTAYGYSF. The CDR3 nucleotides are TGTGCCAGCAGCGGCCCTCCGAGGGACACAGCCTATGGCTACTCCTTC. Together with reference TRBV7-9 and TRBJ1-2, the CDR3 gives the full variable domain: DTGVSQNPRHKITKRGQNVTFRCDPISEHNRLYWYRQTLGQGPEFLTYFQNEAQLEKSRLLSDRFSAERPKGSFSTLEIQRTEQGDSAMYLCASSGPPRDTAYGYSFGSGTRLTVV.